The 2 T cell receptor beta chains below all came from one sample that was sequenced in a study of T-cell reconstitution after alpha-beta-depleted transplantation in children. Preparation of the TCRbeta library involved a method that used unique molecular identifiers. TCRdb fed the PCR reads into MiXCR, producing one record per CDR3 protein. This sample carries a few hundred thousand distinct CDR3 sequences, around 46% of them seen once, and the ten largest clones take roughly a quarter. Sequenced material: PBMCs, taken before TCRalphabeta/CD19-depleted stem cell transplant. All receptors come from a girl between 2 and 10 years old with aplastic anemia, due to receive a stem cell transplant.

This clonotype has a handful of counts. The genes are TRBV19 and TRBJ2-1; 12 bases map to TRBD2. Germline V gene lookup returns CDR1 LNHDA and CDR2 SQIVND (reference sequence). The ends lost 5 bases at V and 7 bases at J; junction bases unmatched: 6. CDR3 length equals 15 residues. Written as DNA, the CDR3 is TGTGCCAGTAGTCCTAGCGGGAGGGCCGTTAATGAGCAGTTCTTC. Protein: CASSPSGRAVNEQFF.

This chain joins TRBV20-1 and TRBJ2-1; the D gene is possibly TRBD2 (5 bases). Germline CDR1 reads DFQATT; CDR2 reads SNEGSKA (reference sequence). Trimming removed 1 base at V and 7 bases at J, with 11 bases between. CDR3 length equals 13 residues. The CDR3 DNA sequence: TGCAGTGCTAGAGGGGGAGATGGGAATGAGCAGTTCTTC. This sequence encodes CSARGGDGNEQFF.